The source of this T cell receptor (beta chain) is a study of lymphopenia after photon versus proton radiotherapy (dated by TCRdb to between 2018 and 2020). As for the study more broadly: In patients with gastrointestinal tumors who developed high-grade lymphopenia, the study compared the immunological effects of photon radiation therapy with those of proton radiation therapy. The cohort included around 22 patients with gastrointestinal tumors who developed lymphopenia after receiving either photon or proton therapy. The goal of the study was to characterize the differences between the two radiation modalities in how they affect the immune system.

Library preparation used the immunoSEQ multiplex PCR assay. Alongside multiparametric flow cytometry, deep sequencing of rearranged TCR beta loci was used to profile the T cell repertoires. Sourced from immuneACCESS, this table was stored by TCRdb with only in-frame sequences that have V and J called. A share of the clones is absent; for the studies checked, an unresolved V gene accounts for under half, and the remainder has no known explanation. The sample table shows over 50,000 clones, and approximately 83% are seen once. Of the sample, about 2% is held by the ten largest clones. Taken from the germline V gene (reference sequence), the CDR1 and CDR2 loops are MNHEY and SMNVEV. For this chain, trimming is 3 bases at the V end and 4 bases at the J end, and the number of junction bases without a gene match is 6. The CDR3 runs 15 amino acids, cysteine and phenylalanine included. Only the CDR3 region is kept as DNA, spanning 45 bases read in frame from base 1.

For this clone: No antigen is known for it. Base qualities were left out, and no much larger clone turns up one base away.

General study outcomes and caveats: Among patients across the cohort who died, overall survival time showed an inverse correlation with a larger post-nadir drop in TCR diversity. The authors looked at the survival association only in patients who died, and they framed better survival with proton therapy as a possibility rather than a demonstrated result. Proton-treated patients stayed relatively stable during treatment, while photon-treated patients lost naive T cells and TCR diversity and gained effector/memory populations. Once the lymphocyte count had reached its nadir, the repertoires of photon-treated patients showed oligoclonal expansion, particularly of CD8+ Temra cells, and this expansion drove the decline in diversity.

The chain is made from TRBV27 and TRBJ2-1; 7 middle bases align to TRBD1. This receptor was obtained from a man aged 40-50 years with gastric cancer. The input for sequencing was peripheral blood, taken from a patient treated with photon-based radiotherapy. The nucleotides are TGTGCCAGCAGTTTTGAGGGGGCGGGTTACAATGAGCAGTTCTTC. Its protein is CASSFEGAGYNEQFF.